This T cell receptor beta chain was obtained from a study of shared clonotypes between healthy human individuals. With respect to this clone: Other DNA sequences in the same sample also yield this CDR3.

Measured with immunoSEQ multiplex PCR; TCRdb has only the in-frame clones, and not every one. The table shows a few million clones, with almost 96% occurring only once. V was shortened by 6 bases and J by 5 bases, with 13 bases between the two germline ends. CDR1 is SQVTM and CDR2 is ANQGSEA in the germline V gene. The CDR3 loop spans 13 amino acids. Sequencing was carried out using naive CD4+ T cells sorted from blood. Subset of the sample: CD45RA+ positively selected. The chain links TRBV29-1 to TRBJ1-4; maybe TRBD1 (5 bases). This sequence originates from a man aged 18 to 29 in good health. CDR3 region: CSVRRGGNEKLFF. The CDR3, as DNA: TGCAGCGTGCGTCGGGGGGGAAATGAAAAACTGTTTTTT.